This TCR beta chain was sequenced in a study of T cell responses to AZD1222 COVID-19 vaccine. Study-level findings and limits: White British people made up most donors, females outnumbered males, and clonal diversity was possibly underestimated.

The method was immunoSEQ multiplex PCR; TCRdb's version includes in-frame clones alone and lacks a portion of them. The repertoire holds roughly 170,000 clones, with 90% as singletons. This CDR3 spans 16 amino acids. The J segment lost 4 bases and the V segment lost 1 base, leaving 7 bases of the junction unmatched. Germline CDR1 is LGHNA and CDR2 is YSLEER. Turning to this clone: Its target is unknown.

The chain joins TRBV4-3 to TRBJ2-3, with TRBD1 matching 8 bases. The sequence was obtained from an adult in good health. Specimen: peripheral blood, collected on day 0 of AZD1222 vaccination. CDR3: CASSQGDRGTSDTQYF. DNA of the CDR3: TGCGCCAGCAGCCAAGGTGACAGGGGTACCTCAGATACGCAGTATTTT.